This T cell receptor (beta chain) comes out of a study of CD8+CD57+ T cells in acquired aplastic anemia. Turning to the study itself: Across the sorted CD4+ and CD8+ cells, DNA amounts averaged 3.2 ug.

TCR beta VDJ and CDR3 profiling used genomic DNA as template. One entry per CDR3 protein results from TCRdb running MiXCR on the reads. The data show 200,000 to 250,000 distinct CDR3 sequences, roughly two thirds seen once. CD8+CD57+ cell expansion, shown by flow cytometry, had occurred in the patients selected for sequencing. With 1 base clipped from V and 4 bases from J, the junction kept 6 bases outside the gene matches. Looked up from germline, CDR1 is SGHVS and CDR2 is FNYEAQ. The CDR3 loop spans 15 amino acids. This clonotype occurred many times. The V gene is TRBV7-6, the J gene TRBJ1-1, with 7 bases that match TRBD1. This clonotype was obtained from a human donor with aplastic anemia. The material sequenced was sorted CD4+, CD8+, or CD8+CD57+ T cells (not recorded which) from PBMCs. The CDR3 region has the DNA TGTGCCAGCAGCTTAGAAACAGGGGTGAGCACTGAAGCTTTCTTT. This encodes CASSLETGVSTEAFF.